One and the same sample provided the 5 T cell receptor beta chains below, sequenced in a study of shared clonotypes between healthy human individuals. TCRdb's copy holds only in-frame clones and misses some; the assay was immunoSEQ multiplex PCR. Counted here are over a million clones, roughly 96% occurring once; the ten biggest clones make up approximately 1.2%. The specimen was naive CD4+ T cells sorted from blood. Subset meaning: CD45RA+ positively selected. The receptors shown here come from a man younger than 40 in good health.

The chain carries TRBV5-8 and TRBJ2-2; 8 bases fit TRBD1. The CDR3 has 16 amino acids. Germline V gene lookup returns CDR1 SGHTS and CDR2 YDEGEE. The ends lost 3 bases at V and 6 bases at J; junction bases unmatched: 10. CDR3 loop: CASSSGQAPSSGELFF. The CDR3 nucleotides are TGTGCCAGCAGCTCGGGACAGGCGCCATCATCCGGGGAGCTGTTTTTT.

In regard to this clone: Other nucleotide sequences from this sample produce the same CDR3. This rearrangement joins TRBV18 to TRBJ2-3; D is ambiguous. Per the germline V gene, CDR1 is KGHSH and CDR2 is LQKENI. This CDR3 is 13 amino acids long. Trimming shortened V by 0 bases and J by 5 bases, and 6 bases separated the two germline ends. The DNA for the CDR3 is TGTGCCAGCTCACCACCCGGGCAAGATACGCAGTATTTT. It encodes CASSPPGQDTQYF. The full variable domain, in which reference TRBV18 and TRBJ2-3 provide the parts outside the CDR3, is NAGVMQNPRHLVRRRGQEARLRCSPMKGHSHVYWYRQLPEEGLKFMVYLQKENIIDESGMPKERFSAEFPKEGPSILRIQQVVRGDSAAYFCASSPPGQDTQYFGPGTRLTVL.

As DNA, the CDR3 is TGTGCCAGCAGACCTCCCGACGGAAGTCTTTCTGGCTACACCTTC. Its translation: CASRPPDGSLSGYTF. The rearrangement uses TRBV28 and TRBJ1-2; no clear D. The CDR3 is 15 amino acids. The germline V and J ends were trimmed by 6 bases and 7 bases, with 21 bases remaining between them. The germline V gene has CDR1 MDHEN and CDR2 SYDVKM.

V is TRBV5-8 and J is TRBJ2-2; D unresolved. The CDR3 runs 14 residues. V lost 4 bases and J lost 3, with 10 bases in between. Germline CDR1 and CDR2: SGHTS and YDEGEE. CDR3 sequence reads: CASSILQDTGELFF. The CDR3 coding sequence is TGTGCCAGCAGCATACTGCAGGACACCGGGGAGCTGTTTTTT. The whole variable domain, filled in from reference TRBV5-8 and TRBJ2-2, reads EAGVTQSPTHLIKTRGQQATLRCSPISGHTSVYWYQQALGLGLQFLLWYDEGEERNRGNFPPRFSGRQFPNYSSELNVNALELEDSALYLCASSILQDTGELFFGEGSRLTVL.

This clone showed up just once. CDR3 in DNA: TGTGCCAGCAGCTTGCCAGGGGATCCCACAGATACGCAGTATTTT. Residues: CASSLPGDPTDTQYF. The V call is TRBV5-6, the J call TRBJ2-3; the D gene is possibly TRBD1 (6 bases). Trimming shortened V by 1 base and J by 2 bases, and 11 bases separated the two germline ends. The CDR3 contains 15 residues. CDR1 is SGHDT and CDR2 is YYEEEE in the germline V gene.